This T cell receptor beta chain is from a study of blood T cell repertoires in COVID-19. Study context: The United States, Italy and Spain provided the acute and convalescent COVID-19 samples.

Germline V gene sequence: CDR1 SGHTA, CDR2 FQGNSA. The ends lost 10 bases at V and 1 base at J; junction bases unmatched: 3. This CDR3 contains 12 residues. In the authors' methods: The assay estimated nucleated cells by amplifying reference gene primers. The assay was immunoSEQ multiplex PCR, and TCRdb's table has in-frame clones only and misses some. That table gives V, J and clone size, and the DNA gave D and trimming. The table includes around 400,000 clones, around 87% detected once. The V call is TRBV7-2, the J call TRBJ1-1; 7 bases agree with TRBD1. What was sequenced was peripheral blood. This TCR came from a woman in her thirties with COVID-19, enrolled during active disease. This CDR3 is CANRQGNTEAFF. The DNA for the CDR3 is TGTGCCAACCGACAGGGGAACACTGAAGCTTTCTTT.